This T cell receptor (beta chain) appears in the sequencing data of a study of OX40 agonist ivuxolimab in advanced cancers. TCRdb keeps only in-frame clones here, not all; method: immunoSEQ multiplex PCR. In the table there are about 76,000 clones, 85% of which are singletons. CDR1 is LGHNA, CDR2 YSLEER, per germline. The CDR3 runs 14 residues. V was cut by 4 bases and J by 3 bases, with 10 bases left in between. This clone appeared once. The rearrangement uses TRBV4-3 and TRBJ2-1, with D uncertain. The clonotype originates from an adult with an advanced solid tumor such as melanoma, head and neck, liver or kidney cancer. Sequences were derived from CD4+ or CD8+ T cells sorted from blood, sampled in a trial of the OX40 agonist ivuxolimab. The CDR3 protein is CASSRDRVYNEQFF. The CDR3 DNA reads as TGCGCCAGCAGCCGTGATCGAGTCTACAATGAGCAGTTCTTC.